This entry lists 30 T cell receptor beta chains sequenced from one sample in a study of blood T cells in healthy people across ages. Sample-barcoded 5' priming and a J-beta primer mix drove a second PCR of roughly 6 to 12 cycles. TCRdb re-analysed the 5' RACE reads in MiXCR, keeping a single row per CDR3 protein. This table has 1.5 million or so distinct CDR3 sequences, 42% appearing once. The sample consisted of blood. The origin of the receptors is a woman in her late teens or twenties in good health.

Remarks on this clonotype: Sequence at one end of the junction differs from germline and may be a read error. The chain has TRBV27 and TRBJ1-2; no clear D gene. This CDR3 contains 14 residues. Germline CDR1 and CDR2: MNHEY and SMNVEV (reference sequence). The DNA for the CDR3 is TGTGCCAGCAGTTACCAAGGACGGAACTATGGATACACCTTC. Amino acid sequence: CASSYQGRNYGYTF.

The CDR3 sequence: CASSVLAGEDEQFF. As DNA, the CDR3 is TGTGCCAGCAGTGTGCTAGCGGGGGAGGATGAGCAGTTCTTC. The chain employs TRBV2 and TRBJ2-1, with 10 bases fitting TRBD2. Germline-derived CDR1 and CDR2 are SNHLY and FYNNEI. This CDR3 spans 14 amino acids. V was clipped by 4 bases and J by 8 bases; unmatched bases: 5.

This clonotype was observed a single time. The genes are TRBV24-1 and TRBJ2-7, with TRBD2 matching 12 bases. CDR3 length equals 15 residues. Germline trimming cut 4 bases from V and 4 bases from J; bases unmatched to any gene: 4. Germline CDR1 and CDR2: KGHDR and SFDVKD. CDR3 sequence (DNA): TGTGCCACCAGTGACGCGACTAGCGGGAGATACGAGCAGTACTTC. This gives the protein CATSDATSGRYEQYF.

This clonotype has just a few counts. The chain recombines TRBV6-2 or TRBV6-3 with TRBJ2-1, with TRBD1 matching over 7 bases. CDR1 and CDR2 (germline): MNHEY, SVGEGT. The CDR3 consists of 17 residues. J lost 5 bases, V lost 4 bases, and 14 bases had no gene match. CDR3 in amino acids: CASSSYRDSRLHNEQFF. DNA for the CDR3: TGTGCCAGCAGTTCTTACCGGGACAGCAGGCTACACAATGAGCAGTTCTTC.

The chain is built from TRBV10-3 and TRBJ2-7; 7 bases agree with TRBD1. Germline V gene sequence: CDR1 ENHRY, CDR2 SYGVKD. V lost 3 bases and J lost 5; bases outside the gene matches: 10. CDR3 length: 15 residues. The CDR3 reads CAISDNRGKFHEQYF. The CDR3 DNA reads TGTGCCATCAGTGATAACAGGGGTAAATTCCACGAGCAGTACTTC.

A few counts support this clonotype. The chain combines TRBV20-1 with TRBJ2-7, with D uncertain. The V end was cut by 1 base, the J end by 3 bases, with 10 bases between. The CDR3 contains 13 residues. Germline-derived CDR1 and CDR2 are DFQATT and SNEGSKA (reference sequence). This CDR3 reads CSARGDYNYEQYF. CDR3 nucleotides: TGCAGTGCTAGAGGGGATTACAACTACGAGCAGTACTTC.

This clonotype was observed a handful of times. This chain connects TRBV5-1 to TRBJ2-4, with TRBD1 matching over 12 bases. The end of the DNA aligns better with TRBJ2-7, so the J call may be wrong. There are 17 residues in the CDR3. Germline CDR1 is SGHRS and CDR2 is YFSETQ. This CDR3 is CASSAPPGQGATYEQYF. The CDR3 bases are TGCGCCAGCAGCGCACCACCGGGACAGGGGGCAACCTACGAGCAGTACTTC.

This clonotype showed up many times. The chain carries TRBV10-3 and TRBJ2-3, with 10 bases identical to TRBD2. The ends lost 2 bases at V and 7 bases at J; junction bases unmatched: 6. The CDR3 is made up of 15 amino acids. The germline gives CDR1 ENHRY, CDR2 SYGVKD. CDR3 sequence (DNA): TGTGCCATCAGTGAGGGACTAGCGGAGACTTATACGCAGTATTTT. Its protein product is CAISEGLAETYTQYF.

The chain uses TRBV6-5 and TRBJ1-1; maybe TRBD1 (5 bases). CDR3 length: 14 amino acids. V was clipped by 3 bases and J by 1 base, with 9 bases between them. The germline CDR1 and CDR2 sequences are MNHEY and SVGAGI. CDR3 protein: CASSYGGENTEAFF. DNA for the CDR3: TGTGCCAGCAGTTATGGGGGTGAGAACACTGAAGCTTTCTTT.

This clonotype came up a few times. The chain is built from TRBV27 and TRBJ2-5; maybe TRBD2 (6 bases). The CDR3 is 13 residues long. Per the germline V gene, CDR1 is MNHEY and CDR2 is SMNVEV (reference sequence). Trimming removed 5 bases from V and 7 bases from J, with 14 bases in between. The CDR3 DNA reads as TGTGCCAGCAGTACTAGCTGGTTAGGGACCCAGTACTTC. It codes for CASSTSWLGTQYF.

This chain links TRBV11-2 with TRBJ2-2; TRBD2 might be the D (6 bases). Germline V gene lookup returns CDR1 SGHAT and CDR2 FQNNGV. The ends were cut back, 5 bases at V and 6 bases at J, with 16 bases in the middle. CDR3 length: 15 amino acids. The CDR3 loop is CASSPYTEGSGELFF. The CDR3 DNA is TGTGCCAGCAGCCCCTATACGGAGGGGTCCGGGGAGCTGTTTTTT.

This clonotype was counted between two and nine times. This rearrangement joins TRBV12-3 or TRBV12-4 to TRBJ2-4; TRBD2 matches at 14 bases. The CDR3 length is 18 residues. With 5 bases clipped from V and 0 bases from J, the junction kept 6 bases outside the gene matches. The chain's CDR3 is CASSMGLAGALAKNIQYF. The CDR3 nucleotides are TGTGCCAGCAGTATGGGACTAGCGGGGGCCCTAGCCAAAAACATTCAGTACTTC.

A few counts support this clonotype. The J gene is TRBJ2-1, the V gene TRBV5-1; 10 bases are a match to TRBD2. The germline gives CDR1 SGHRS, CDR2 YFSETQ. The J segment lost 9 bases and the V segment lost 4 bases, leaving 13 bases of the junction unmatched. The length of the CDR3 is 16 residues. The CDR3 nucleotides read TGCGCCAGCAGCGCGGGGGGGCTAGCGGGAGTTCGTGAGCAGTTCTTC. It translates to CASSAGGLAGVREQFF.

This sequence joins TRBV12-3 or TRBV12-4 and TRBJ2-2, with D possibly TRBD2 on 5 matching bases. The CDR3 contains 17 residues. Trimming took off 6 bases at V and 6 bases at J, with 23 bases between the two ends. The CDR3 region has the DNA TGTGCCAGCAGGAAGAACTTCGGCGGGCAAACGGCCGGGGAGCTGTTTTTT. Its protein product is CASRKNFGGQTAGELFF.

The gene calls are TRBV7-9 and TRBJ1-2; possible D gene TRBD1, 6 bases. The ends were cut back, 5 bases at V and 7 bases at J, with 11 bases in the middle. Germline CDR1 and CDR2: SEHNR and FQNEAQ (reference sequence). The CDR3 extends over 12 amino acids. This chain's CDR3 is CASSTRTVGYTF. As DNA, the CDR3 is TGTGCCAGCAGCACACGGACAGTTGGCTACACCTTC.

V usage is TRBV12-3 or TRBV12-4 and J usage is TRBJ2-4; 7 nucleotides line up with TRBD2. This CDR3 has 15 residues. J lost 13 bases, V lost 2 bases, and 14 bases had no gene match. This CDR3 reads CASSLWGGVYNEQYF. DNA for the CDR3: TGTGCCAGCAGTTTATGGGGGGGGGTATACAATGAGCAGTACTTC.

This clonotype was seen a few times. This chain's CDR3 is CSASSTTSSYNEQFF. The CDR3 DNA follows: TGCAGTGCTAGTTCCACGACGAGCTCCTACAATGAGCAGTTCTTC. V gene TRBV20-1 combines with J gene TRBJ2-1, with D unresolved. V gave up 3 bases and J gave up 0 bases, with 12 bases separating them. The germline V gene encodes CDR1 DFQATT and CDR2 SNEGSKA (reference sequence). This CDR3 is 15 amino acids long.

In its sample, this clonotype was seen a few times. The chain combines TRBV7-2 with TRBJ2-3; 11 bases line up with TRBD1. The V segment lost 5 bases and the J segment 5 bases; nucleotides outside the gene matches: 12. This CDR3 spans 17 amino acids. Germline V gene data show CDR1 as SGHTA and CDR2 as FQGNSA. CDR3 DNA: TGTGCCAGCAGCAGTGCTCTGGACAGGGGGCTAGAAGATACGCAGTATTTT. Translating it yields CASSSALDRGLEDTQYF.

The chain uses TRBV2 and TRBJ1-1; D may be TRBD1 (5 bases). This CDR3 has 13 residues. V gave up 9 bases and J gave up 0 bases, with 11 bases separating them. Germline lookup yields CDR1 SNHLY and CDR2 FYNNEI. The CDR3 is CASNRNLNTEAFF. The CDR3 nucleotides are TGTGCCAGTAACAGGAACCTGAACACTGAAGCTTTCTTT.

The genes are TRBV24-1 and TRBJ2-3; D perhaps matches TRBD2 (6 bases). CDR1 and CDR2 from the germline V gene are KGHDR and SFDVKD. This CDR3 region has 15 residues. V lost 1 base and J 6 bases, leaving 13 bases between the germline ends. This chain's CDR3 is CATSDFGQGLDTQYF. DNA of the CDR3: TGTGCCACCAGTGATTTTGGGCAGGGACTCGATACGCAGTATTTT.

The genes are TRBV6-1 and TRBJ1-1; D possibly corresponds to TRBD1 (5 bases). The CDR3 contains 15 residues. With 7 bases removed from V and 3 bases from J, the gap between germline ends came to 18 bases. Germline V CDR1 and CDR2: MNHNS, SASEGT. CDR3 DNA: TGTGCCAGCATCGACCGCGGGGCGGCGGACACTGAAGCTTTCTTT. It is translated as CASIDRGAADTEAFF.

The chain employs TRBV12-3 or TRBV12-4 and TRBJ1-6; D is perhaps TRBD1 (6 bases). This CDR3 is built from 16 residues. Trimming pared 1 base from V and 6 bases from J, leaving 13 bases between. CDR3 nucleotides: TGTGCCAGCAGTTTAGAGCCAGGGGTCGGTAATTCACCCCTCCACTTT. It translates to CASSLEPGVGNSPLHF.

The chain combines TRBV2 with TRBJ1-2; the D is unclear. V shed 7 bases and J shed 4 bases, with 13 bases lying between them. This CDR3 comprises 13 residues. The germline V gene has CDR1 SNHLY and CDR2 FYNNEI. This CDR3 is CASMWAAGYGYTF. The CDR3 DNA reads TGTGCCAGCATGTGGGCTGCTGGCTATGGCTACACCTTC.

The chain employs TRBV12-3 or TRBV12-4 and TRBJ1-2, with a weak D call TRBD1 (5 bases). Trimming shortened V by 0 bases and J by 3 bases, and 11 bases separated the two germline ends. This CDR3 comprises 15 residues. Here the CDR3 DNA reads TGTGCCAGCAGTTTAGCCTACCGGGGACACTATGGCTACACCTTC. It codes for CASSLAYRGHYGYTF.

V usage is TRBV20-1 and J usage is TRBJ2-1, with 9 bases lining up with TRBD2. This CDR3 has 16 residues. V lost 5 bases, J lost 4 bases, and 12 bases stayed unmatched. CDR1 is DFQATT, CDR2 SNEGSKA, per germline (reference sequence). CDR3 bases: TGCAGTGCTGCATATAGCGGGAGCAGACCGTACAATGAGCAGTTCTTC. Encoded protein: CSAAYSGSRPYNEQFF.

In its sample, this clonotype was seen a few times. The CDR3 here is CASRRDTGPYEQYF. Here the CDR3 DNA reads TGTGCCAGCAGACGGGACACCGGACCCTACGAGCAGTACTTC. The genes are TRBV4-2 and TRBJ2-7; TRBD1 is a possible D gene (6 bases). Trimming shortened V by 6 bases and J by 2 bases, and 14 bases separated the two germline ends. Per the germline V gene, CDR1 is LGHNA and CDR2 is YNFKEQ. This CDR3 has 14 residues.

This chain joins TRBV3-1 and TRBJ1-4; D is perhaps TRBD1 (6 bases). Per germline, CDR1 LGHDT and CDR2 YNNKEL (reference sequence). The CDR3 is 15 amino acids. The V and J ends lost 4 bases and 6 bases respectively, with 15 bases between them. CDR3 sequence reads: CASSLLTGSDEKLFF. The DNA for the CDR3 is TGTGCCAGCAGCCTACTAACAGGGTCCGATGAAAAACTGTTTTTT.

The chain combines TRBV4-1 with TRBJ1-2; D ambiguous. The CDR3 sequence is 15 residues long. The ends were cut back, 1 base at V and 4 bases at J, with 13 bases in the middle. The germline CDR1 and CDR2 sequences are MGHRA and YSYEKL. CDR3: CASSQVSGGGYGYTF. CDR3 in DNA: TGCGCCAGCAGCCAAGTGTCGGGAGGTGGCTATGGCTACACCTTC.

In DNA, the CDR3 is TGTGCCAGCAGTCAAGGCCAGACGGGGGGCTACACCTTC. It codes for CASSQGQTGGYTF. This sequence joins TRBV9 and TRBJ1-2; no clear D gene. The ends were cut back, 5 bases at V and 8 bases at J, with 16 bases in the middle. This CDR3 comprises 13 residues. The germline CDR1 and CDR2 sequences are SGDLS and YYNGEE.

This clonotype has only a few counts. J is TRBJ1-5 and V is TRBV7-2; TRBD1 matches at 9 bases. In germline, CDR1 is SGHTA, CDR2 FQGNSA. The CDR3 contains 16 residues. Trimming removed 2 bases from V and 3 bases from J; junction bases left unmatched: 5. DNA of the CDR3: TGTGCCAGCAGCTTAATGGGACAGGGAAACAATCAGCCCCAGCATTTT. This sequence encodes CASSLMGQGNNQPQHF. The full variable domain, completed using reference TRBV7-2 and TRBJ1-5, is GAGVSQSPSNKVTEKGKDVELRCDPISGHTALYWYRQSLGQGLEFLIYFQGNSAPDKSGLPSDRFSAERTGGSVSTLTIQRTQQEDSAVYLCASSLMGQGNNQPQHFGDGTRLSIL.